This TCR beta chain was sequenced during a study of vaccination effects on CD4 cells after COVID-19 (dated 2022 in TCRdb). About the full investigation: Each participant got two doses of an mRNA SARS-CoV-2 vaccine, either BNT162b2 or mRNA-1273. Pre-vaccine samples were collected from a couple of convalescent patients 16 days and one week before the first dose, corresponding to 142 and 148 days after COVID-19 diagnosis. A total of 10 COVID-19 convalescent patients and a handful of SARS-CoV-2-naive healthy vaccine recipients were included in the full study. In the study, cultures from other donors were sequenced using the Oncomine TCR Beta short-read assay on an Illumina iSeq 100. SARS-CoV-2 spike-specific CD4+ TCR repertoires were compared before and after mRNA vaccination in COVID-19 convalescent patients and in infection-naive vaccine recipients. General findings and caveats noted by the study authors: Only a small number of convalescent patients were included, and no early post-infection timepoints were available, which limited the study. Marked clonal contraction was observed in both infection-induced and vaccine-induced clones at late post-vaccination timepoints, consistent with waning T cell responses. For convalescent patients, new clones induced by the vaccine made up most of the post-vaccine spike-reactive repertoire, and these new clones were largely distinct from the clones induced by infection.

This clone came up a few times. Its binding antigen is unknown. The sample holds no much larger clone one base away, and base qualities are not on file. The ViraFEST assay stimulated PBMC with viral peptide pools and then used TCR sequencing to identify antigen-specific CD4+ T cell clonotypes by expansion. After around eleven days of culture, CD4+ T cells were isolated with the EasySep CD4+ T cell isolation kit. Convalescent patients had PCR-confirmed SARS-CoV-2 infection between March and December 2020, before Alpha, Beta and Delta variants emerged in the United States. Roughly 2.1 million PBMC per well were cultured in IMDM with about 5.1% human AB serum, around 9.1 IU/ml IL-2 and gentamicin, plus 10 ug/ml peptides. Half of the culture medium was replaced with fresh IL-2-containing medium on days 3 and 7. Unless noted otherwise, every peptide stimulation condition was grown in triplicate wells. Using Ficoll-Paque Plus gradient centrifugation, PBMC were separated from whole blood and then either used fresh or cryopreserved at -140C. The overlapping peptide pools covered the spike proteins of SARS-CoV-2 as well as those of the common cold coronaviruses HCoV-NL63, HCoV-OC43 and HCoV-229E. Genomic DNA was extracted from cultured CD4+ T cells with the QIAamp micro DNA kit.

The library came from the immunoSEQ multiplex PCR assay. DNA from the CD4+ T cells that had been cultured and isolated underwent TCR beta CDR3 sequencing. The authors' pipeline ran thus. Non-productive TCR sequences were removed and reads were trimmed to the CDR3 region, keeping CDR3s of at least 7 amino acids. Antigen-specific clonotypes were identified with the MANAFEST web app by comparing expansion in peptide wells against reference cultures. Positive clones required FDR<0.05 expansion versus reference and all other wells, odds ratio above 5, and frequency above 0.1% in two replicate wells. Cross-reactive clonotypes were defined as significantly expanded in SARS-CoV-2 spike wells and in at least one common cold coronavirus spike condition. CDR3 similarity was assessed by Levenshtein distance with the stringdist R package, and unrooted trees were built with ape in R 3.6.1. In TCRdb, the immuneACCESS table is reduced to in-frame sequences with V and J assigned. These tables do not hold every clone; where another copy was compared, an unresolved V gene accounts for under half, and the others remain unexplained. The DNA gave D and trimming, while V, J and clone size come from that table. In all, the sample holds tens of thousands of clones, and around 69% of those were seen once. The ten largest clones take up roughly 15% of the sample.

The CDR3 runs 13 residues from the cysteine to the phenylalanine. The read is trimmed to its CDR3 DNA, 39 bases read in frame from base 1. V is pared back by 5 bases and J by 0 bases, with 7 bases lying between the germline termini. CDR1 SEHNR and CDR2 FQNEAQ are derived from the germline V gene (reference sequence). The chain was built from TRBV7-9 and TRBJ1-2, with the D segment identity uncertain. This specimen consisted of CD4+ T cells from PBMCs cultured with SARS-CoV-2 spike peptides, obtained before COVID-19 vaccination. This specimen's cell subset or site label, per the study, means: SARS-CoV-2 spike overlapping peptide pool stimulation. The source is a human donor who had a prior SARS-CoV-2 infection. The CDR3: CASSDRTNYGYTF. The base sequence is TGTGCCAGCAGCGATAGGACTAACTATGGCTACACCTTC.